This T cell receptor (beta chain) was identified during a study of blood T cell repertoires in COVID-19. At the level of the study: Specimens from acute and convalescent COVID-19 originated in the United States, Italy and Spain. Nucleic acid was either cDNA or gDNA, and it came from T cells, B-cell-depleted T cells, or PBMCs.

For recovered donors of Cohort 3, there were two negative PCRs, clearance, or symptom resolution. The CDR3 loop spans 15 amino acids. The germline gives CDR1 MNHEY, CDR2 SVGAGI. The V gene lost 2 bases and the J gene lost 2 bases, with 12 bases spanning the gap. The protocol was immunoSEQ multiplex PCR, while the TCRdb copy is restricted to in-frame clones and leaves out a portion. The sample lists 250,000 to 400,000 clones; roughly 90% were seen once. J is TRBJ1-1 and V is TRBV6-5; the D gene is possibly TRBD1 (5 bases). The sequence was collected from a man in his sixties who had recovered from COVID-19. Sequenced: PBMCs or T cells enriched from blood (not recorded which). The CDR3, as DNA: TGTGCCAGCAGTTACGGAGACAGAACTAACACTGAAGCTTTCTTT. This gives the protein CASSYGDRTNTEAFF.